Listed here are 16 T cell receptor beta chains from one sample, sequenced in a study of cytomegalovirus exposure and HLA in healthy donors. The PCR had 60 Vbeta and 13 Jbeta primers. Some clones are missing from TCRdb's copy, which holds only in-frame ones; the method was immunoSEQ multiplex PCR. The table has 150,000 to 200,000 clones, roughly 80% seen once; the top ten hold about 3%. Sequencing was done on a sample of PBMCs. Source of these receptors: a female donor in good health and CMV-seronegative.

CDR3 sequence (DNA): TGTGCCAGCAGTGAAAGTGGAACTAGGGTTTCACCCCTCCACTTT. It translates to CASSESGTRVSPLHF. This rearrangement joins TRBV2 to TRBJ1-6, with no clear D. Trimming shortened V by 2 bases and J by 9 bases, and 14 bases separated the two germline ends. Germline V gene sequence: CDR1 SNHLY, CDR2 FYNNEI. The CDR3 consists of 15 residues.

The DNA for the CDR3 is TGCGCCAGCAGCACCGGACAGGGCTGGGGCTATGGCTACACCTTC. This codes for CASSTGQGWGYGYTF. V gene TRBV5-1 combines with J gene TRBJ1-2; 8 bases match TRBD1. V was pared by 4 bases and J by 4 bases, with 9 bases of the junction left unmatched. This CDR3 has 15 amino acids. Germline CDR1 reads SGHRS; CDR2 reads YFSETQ.

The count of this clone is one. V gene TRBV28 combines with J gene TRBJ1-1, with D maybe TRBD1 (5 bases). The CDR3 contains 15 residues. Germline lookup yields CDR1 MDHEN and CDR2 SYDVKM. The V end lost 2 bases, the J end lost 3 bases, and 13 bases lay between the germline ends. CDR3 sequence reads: CASSLLDSGDTEAFF. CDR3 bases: TGTGCCAGCAGTTTACTCGACAGTGGGGACACTGAAGCTTTCTTT. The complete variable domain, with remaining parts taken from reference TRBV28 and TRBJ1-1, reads DVKVTQSSRYLVKRTGEKVFLECVQDMDHENMFWYRQDPGLGLRLIYFSYDVKMKEKGDIPEGYSVSREKKERFSLILESASTNQTSMYLCASSLLDSGDTEAFFGQGTRLTVV.

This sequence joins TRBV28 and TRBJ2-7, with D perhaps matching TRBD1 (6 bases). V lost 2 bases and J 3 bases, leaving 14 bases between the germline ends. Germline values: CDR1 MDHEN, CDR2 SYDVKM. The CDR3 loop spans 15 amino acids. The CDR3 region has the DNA TGTGCCAGCAGTTTACTTGGACAGCCAAACTACGAGCAGTACTTC. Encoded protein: CASSLLGQPNYEQYF.

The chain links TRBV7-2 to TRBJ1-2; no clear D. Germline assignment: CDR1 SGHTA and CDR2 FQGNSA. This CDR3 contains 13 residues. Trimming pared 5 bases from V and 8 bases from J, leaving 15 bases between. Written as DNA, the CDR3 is TGTGCCAGCAGCCTGACGAAGGTGGAGGGCTACACCTTC. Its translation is CASSLTKVEGYTF.

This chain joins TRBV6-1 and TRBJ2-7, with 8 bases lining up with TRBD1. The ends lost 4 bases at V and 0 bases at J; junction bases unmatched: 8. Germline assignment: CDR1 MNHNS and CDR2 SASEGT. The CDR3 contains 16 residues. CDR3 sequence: CASSGGLGTGSYEQYF. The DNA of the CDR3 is TGTGCCAGCAGTGGAGGACTCGGGACAGGCTCCTACGAGCAGTACTTC.

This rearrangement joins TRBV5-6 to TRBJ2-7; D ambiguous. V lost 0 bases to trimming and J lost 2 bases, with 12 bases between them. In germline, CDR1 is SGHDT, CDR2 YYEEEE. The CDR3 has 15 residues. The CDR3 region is CASSLGHPPPYEQYF. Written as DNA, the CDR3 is TGTGCCAGCAGCTTGGGACATCCCCCCCCCTACGAGCAGTACTTC. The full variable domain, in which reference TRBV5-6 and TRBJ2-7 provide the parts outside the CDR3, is DAGVTQSPTHLIKTRGQQVTLRCSPKSGHDTVSWYQQALGQGPQFIFQYYEEEERQRGNFPDRFSGHQFPNYSSELNVNALLLGDSALYLCASSLGHPPPYEQYFGPGTRLTVT.

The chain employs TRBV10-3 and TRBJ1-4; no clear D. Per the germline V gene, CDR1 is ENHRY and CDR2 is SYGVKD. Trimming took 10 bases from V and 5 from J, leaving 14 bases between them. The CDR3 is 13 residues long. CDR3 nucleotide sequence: TGTGCCACAAAACCAGGTTTAAATGAAAAACTGTTTTTT. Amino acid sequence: CATKPGLNEKLFF.

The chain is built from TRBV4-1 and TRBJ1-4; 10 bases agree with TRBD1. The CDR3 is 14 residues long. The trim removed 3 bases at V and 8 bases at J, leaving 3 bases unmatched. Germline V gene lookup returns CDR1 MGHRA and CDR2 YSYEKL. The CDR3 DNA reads TGCGCCAGCAGCCAGGGGACAGGGGCGGAAAAACTGTTTTTT. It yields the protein CASSQGTGAEKLFF.

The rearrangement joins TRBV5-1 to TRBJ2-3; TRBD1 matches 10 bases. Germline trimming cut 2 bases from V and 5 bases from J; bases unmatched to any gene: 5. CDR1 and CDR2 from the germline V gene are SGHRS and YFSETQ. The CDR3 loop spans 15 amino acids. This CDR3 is CASSLETGGIDTQYF. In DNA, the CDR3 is TGCGCCAGCAGCTTAGAGACAGGGGGCATAGATACGCAGTATTTT.

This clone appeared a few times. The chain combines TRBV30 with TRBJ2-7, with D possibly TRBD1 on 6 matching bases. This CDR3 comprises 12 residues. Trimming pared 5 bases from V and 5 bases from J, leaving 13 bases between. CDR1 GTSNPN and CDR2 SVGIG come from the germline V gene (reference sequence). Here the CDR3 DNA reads TGTGCCTGGGAGGGGGAGATTAACGAGCAGTACTTC. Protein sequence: CAWEGEINEQYF.

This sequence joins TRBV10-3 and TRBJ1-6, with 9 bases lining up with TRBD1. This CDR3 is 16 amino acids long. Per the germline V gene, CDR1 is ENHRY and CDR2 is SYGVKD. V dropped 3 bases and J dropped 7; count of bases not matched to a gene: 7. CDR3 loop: CAISEGQGLGNSPLHF. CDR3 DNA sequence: TGTGCCATCAGTGAAGGACAGGGGCTGGGGAATTCACCCCTCCACTTT.

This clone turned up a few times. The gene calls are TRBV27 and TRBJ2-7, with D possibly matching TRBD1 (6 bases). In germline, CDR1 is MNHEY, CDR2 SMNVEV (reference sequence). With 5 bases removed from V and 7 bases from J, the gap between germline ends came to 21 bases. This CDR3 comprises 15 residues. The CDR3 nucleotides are TGTGCCAGCAGTCCACGACAGGTAGTTTTGGATGAGCAGTACTTC. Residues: CASSPRQVVLDEQYF.

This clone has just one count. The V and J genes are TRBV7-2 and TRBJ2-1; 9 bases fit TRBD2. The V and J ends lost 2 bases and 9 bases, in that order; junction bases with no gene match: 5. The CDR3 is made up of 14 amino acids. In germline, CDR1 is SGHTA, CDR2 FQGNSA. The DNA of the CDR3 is TGTGCCAGCAGCTTAACGCCTAGCGGGGTTGAGCAGTTCTTC. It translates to CASSLTPSGVEQFF.

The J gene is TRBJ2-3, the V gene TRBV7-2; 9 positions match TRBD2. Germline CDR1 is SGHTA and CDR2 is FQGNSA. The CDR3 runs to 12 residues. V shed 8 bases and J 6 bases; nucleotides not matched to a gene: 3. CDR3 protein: CASGTSRDTQYF. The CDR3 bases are TGTGCCAGCGGGACTAGCCGCGATACGCAGTATTTT.

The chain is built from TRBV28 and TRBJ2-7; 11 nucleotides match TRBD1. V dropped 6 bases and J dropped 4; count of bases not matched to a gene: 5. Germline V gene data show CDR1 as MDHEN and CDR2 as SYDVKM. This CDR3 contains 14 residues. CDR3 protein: CASSHRDRGYEQYF. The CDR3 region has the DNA TGTGCCAGCAGCCACCGGGACAGGGGGTACGAGCAGTACTTC. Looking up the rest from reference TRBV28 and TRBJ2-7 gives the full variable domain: DVKVTQSSRYLVKRTGEKVFLECVQDMDHENMFWYRQDPGLGLRLIYFSYDVKMKEKGDIPEGYSVSREKKERFSLILESASTNQTSMYLCASSHRDRGYEQYFGPGTRLTVT.